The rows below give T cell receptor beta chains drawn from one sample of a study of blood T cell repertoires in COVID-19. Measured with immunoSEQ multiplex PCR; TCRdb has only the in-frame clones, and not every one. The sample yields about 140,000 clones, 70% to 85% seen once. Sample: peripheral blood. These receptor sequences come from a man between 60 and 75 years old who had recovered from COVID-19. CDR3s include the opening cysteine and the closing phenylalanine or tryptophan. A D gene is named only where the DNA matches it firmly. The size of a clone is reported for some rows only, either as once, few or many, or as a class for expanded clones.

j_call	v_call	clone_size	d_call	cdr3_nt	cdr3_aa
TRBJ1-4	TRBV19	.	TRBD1	TGTGCCAGTAGTCCGCAGGGGGCAGATAATGAAAAACTGTTTTTT	CASSPQGADNEKLFF
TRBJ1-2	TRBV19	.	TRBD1	TGTGCCAGTAGTAGCAGGGGGAATGGCTACACCTTC	CASSSRGNGYTF
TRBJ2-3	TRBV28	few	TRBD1	TGTGCCAGCAGTCTTAACAGGGGTTTCAGCACAGATACGCAGTATTTT	CASSLNRGFSTDTQYF
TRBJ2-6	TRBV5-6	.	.	TGTGCCAGCATTCAGGGCGGAGACCCCCCTGGGGCCAACGTCCTGACTTTC	CASIQGGDPPGANVLTF
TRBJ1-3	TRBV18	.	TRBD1	TGTGCCAGCTCAGGGACAGGCAGCTCTGGAAACACCATATATTTT	CASSGTGSSGNTIYF
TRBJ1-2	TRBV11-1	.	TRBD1	TGTGCCAGCAGCCCTAACAGGGGCACTAACTATGGCTACACCTTC	CASSPNRGTNYGYTF
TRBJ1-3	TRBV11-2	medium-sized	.	TGTGCCAGCAGCCCCGGGAGTAACACCATATATTTT	CASSPGSNTIYF
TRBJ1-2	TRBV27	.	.	TGTGCCAGCAGTCCTTCCTCTCGGGACAAAGGGTACACCTTC	CASSPSSRDKGYTF
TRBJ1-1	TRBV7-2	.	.	TGTGCCAGCAGCTTAAGCGTGAACACTGAAGCTTTCTTT	CASSLSVNTEAFF
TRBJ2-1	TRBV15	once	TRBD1	TGTGCCACCAGCAGTGCCGGGACAGATGTAAACAATGAGCAGTTCTTC	CATSSAGTDVNNEQFF
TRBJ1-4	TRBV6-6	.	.	TGTGCCAGCAGTTACGGCCAGGCTGCAACTAATGAAAAACTGTTTTTT	CASSYGQAATNEKLFF
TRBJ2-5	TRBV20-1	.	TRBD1	TGCAGTGCTAGTAAGGACAGGGGAGAGACCCAGTACTTC	CSASKDRGETQYF
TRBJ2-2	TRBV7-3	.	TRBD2	TGTGCCAGCAGCCCTCGGGAGGCCGGGGAGCTGTTTTTT	CASSPREAGELFF
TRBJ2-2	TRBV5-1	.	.	TGCGCCAGCTACTACCGGACAGAGCAGGAGCTGTTTTTT	CASYYRTEQELFF
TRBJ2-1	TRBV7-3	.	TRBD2	TGTGCCAGCAGCTTCCGGCGGGAGAGTCGGGATGAGCAGTTCTTC	CASSFRRESRDEQFF
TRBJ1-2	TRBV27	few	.	TGTGCCAGCCGTGAAGGGGCTTATGGCTACACCTTC	CASREGAYGYTF
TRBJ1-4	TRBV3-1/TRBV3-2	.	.	TGTGCCAGCAGCCACTTTCAGGGGACTAATGAAAAACTGTTTTTT	CASSHFQGTNEKLFF
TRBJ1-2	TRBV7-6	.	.	TGTGCCAGCAGCTTAGGTAGCAATTCTCTGCATGGCTACACCTTC	CASSLGSNSLHGYTF
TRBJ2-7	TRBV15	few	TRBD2	TGTGCCACCAGCCGGGAGGGAGTAGCAACAGGCGAGCAGTACTTC	CATSREGVATGEQYF
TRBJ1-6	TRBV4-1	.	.	TGCGCCAGCAGCCAAGAAAGGGGAAATTCACCCCTCCACTTT	CASSQERGNSPLHF
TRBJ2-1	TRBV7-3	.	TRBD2	TGTGCCAGCAGCTTAAATCCCAGCGGGAGTTCCTACAATGAGCAGTTCTTC	CASSLNPSGSSYNEQFF
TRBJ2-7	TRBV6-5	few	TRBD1	TGTGCCAGCAGCCCGGGACAGGTTATTTACGAGCAGTACTTC	CASSPGQVIYEQYF
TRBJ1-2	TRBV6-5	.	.	TGTGCCAGCAGTTACTCGAAAGCAAACTATGGCTACACCTTC	CASSYSKANYGYTF
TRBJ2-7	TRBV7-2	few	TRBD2	TGTGCCAGCAGCTCCTTAGCGGGAGGCAAACTCTACGAGCAGTACTTC	CASSSLAGGKLYEQYF
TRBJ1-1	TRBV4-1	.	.	TGCGCCAGCAGCCAAGAAGCGGCCGGAGGGAGCACTGAAGCTTTCTTT	CASSQEAAGGSTEAFF
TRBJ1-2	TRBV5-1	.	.	TGCGCCAGCAGCTTGGGATGGCAGGGGAACTATGGCTACACCTTC	CASSLGWQGNYGYTF
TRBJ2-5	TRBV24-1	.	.	TGTGCCACCAGTGTACAGGGCGCGGAAGAGACCCAGTACTTC	CATSVQGAEETQYF
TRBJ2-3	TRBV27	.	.	TGTGCCAGCAGTTTAACCCGACAGGTACTAGGCACAGATACGCAGTATTTT	CASSLTRQVLGTDTQYF
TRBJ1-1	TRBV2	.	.	TGTGCCAGCAATACAAGACAGAAAGCTTTCTTT	CASNTRQKAFF
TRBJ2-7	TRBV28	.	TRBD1	TGTGCCAGCAGTTTAAACACAGGGGGCCAGGTCCAGTACTTC	CASSLNTGGQVQYF
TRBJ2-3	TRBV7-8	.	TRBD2	TGTGCCAGCAGCCGAGGGAGGGTTGGACCAGATACGCAGTATTTT	CASSRGRVGPDTQYF
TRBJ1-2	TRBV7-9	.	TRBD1	TGTGCCAGCAGCCCCGGGACAGTAAATGGCTACACCTTC	CASSPGTVNGYTF